A single sample gave rise to the 6 T cell receptor beta chains below, sequenced in a study of blood T cells in healthy people across ages. Primed by a sample-barcoded 5' primer and a J-beta primer mix, a second PCR proceeded for about 7 to 12 cycles. TCRdb analysed the 5' RACE reads with MiXCR anew, one entry per CDR3 protein. The table includes 1.4 million or so distinct CDR3 sequences, approximately 39% detected once. The sample consisted of blood. The origin of the receptors is a woman aged 18-29 years in good health.

The chain uses TRBV4-2 and TRBJ2-1, with D tentatively TRBD2 (6 bases). The CDR3 is made up of 17 amino acids. CDR1 is LGHNA and CDR2 is YNFKEQ in the germline V gene. Trimming took off 4 bases at V and 4 bases at J, with 20 bases between the two ends. Written as DNA, the CDR3 is TGTGCCAGCAGCCGCGCCTGGCCCGGACTAAAATACAATGAGCAGTTCTTC. Its translation is CASSRAWPGLKYNEQFF.

The V gene is TRBV5-1, the J gene TRBJ2-4; D is perhaps TRBD1 (6 bases). The CDR3 runs to 14 residues. Deletions cut 0 bases from V and 5 bases from J, with 9 bases between. CDR1 is SGHRS, CDR2 YFSETQ, per germline. CDR3 region: CASSLVQGQNIQYF. The CDR3 DNA follows: TGCGCCAGCAGCTTGGTACAGGGCCAAAACATTCAGTACTTC.

In its sample, this clonotype was seen a few times. The chain is built from TRBV6-6 and TRBJ2-2; perhaps TRBD2 as D (5 bases). Trimming cost V 2 bases and J 7 bases, with 11 bases left between them. The CDR3 has 14 amino acids. Germline CDR1 reads MNHNY; CDR2 reads SVGAGI (reference sequence). CDR3 bases: TGTGCCAGCAGTTACGGACTTGAGATCGGGGAGCTGTTTTTT. It encodes CASSYGLEIGELFF.

The table lists this clonotype with a few counts. The chain recombines TRBV4-2 with TRBJ2-2; possible D gene TRBD2, 6 bases. V was pared by 7 bases and J by 3 bases, with 18 bases between. CDR3 length: 16 amino acids. From germline, CDR1 is LGHNA and CDR2 YNFKEQ. The CDR3 DNA reads TGTGCCAGCACTTTTCGAGGGAGGTGTGACACCGGGGAGCTGTTTTTT. It is translated as CASTFRGRCDTGELFF.

The chain carries TRBV29-1 and TRBJ2-1; D not resolved. The V and J ends lost 7 bases and 6 bases respectively, with 16 bases between them. The germline V gene has CDR1 SQVTM and CDR2 ANQGSEA. There are 13 residues in the CDR3. CDR3 amino acids: CSAWALSGNEQFF. CDR3 DNA: TGCAGCGCCTGGGCCCTCTCCGGCAATGAGCAGTTCTTC.

V and J are TRBV20-1 and TRBJ2-5; D may be TRBD1 or TRBD2 (5 bases each). Germline lookup yields CDR1 DFQATT and CDR2 SNEGSKA (reference sequence). Deletions cut 3 bases from V and 1 base from J, with 24 bases between. The CDR3 is 18 residues long. DNA for the CDR3: TGCAGTGCTAGGAAAATCCGGGACCTCAGATGGGCCCAAGAGACCCAGTACTTC. Its translation: CSARKIRDLRWAQETQYF.